Detailed here is one TCR beta chain. This CDR3 is built from 16 residues. The germline gives CDR1 SGHVS, CDR2 FNYEAQ. Losses at the gene ends were 3 bases for V and 3 bases for J; bases not matched to a gene: 7. Assay used: immunoSEQ multiplex PCR; TCRdb lists only in-frame clones, some missing. Of under 350,000 clones listed, just over 85% are singletons. These data come from a study of blood T cell repertoires in COVID-19. Input material: PBMCs or T cells enriched from blood (not recorded which). The sequence was collected from a woman aged 40 to 50 with acute COVID-19. V and J are TRBV7-6 and TRBJ2-3; 9 bases align to TRBD2. The CDR3 sequence is CASSFIAGARTDTQYF. The DNA for the CDR3 is TGTGCCAGCAGCTTCATAGCGGGAGCGAGAACAGATACGCAGTATTTT.